The sequence of this T cell receptor beta chain was determined in a study of beta chain features in type 1 diabetes. Study overall: Examined across all samples were around 110,000,000 sorted cells.

A remark on this clone: Its antigen is unknown.

Study-wide results and limits: More deletions and fewer insertions at VDJ junctions were seen in type 1 diabetes patients.

The authors reverse transcribed all of the isolated RNA, so sequencing captured expressed TCRB transcripts. Sequenced by immunoSEQ multiplex PCR; TCRdb stores in-frame clones only, minus some. The data contain 300,000 to 350,000 clones, approximately 14% of them seen just once; the ten biggest clones take up over 5%. CDR1 is SGHVS, CDR2 FQNEAQ, per germline. The CDR3 length is 15 residues. The germline V and J ends were trimmed by 5 bases and 4 bases, with 15 bases remaining between them. The rearrangement links TRBV7-8 to TRBJ1-3, with D tentatively TRBD1 (5 bases). The sequence came from a man under 40 in good health. Material for sequencing was central memory CD4+ T cells from blood. This CDR3 reads CASSQRAGTGNTIYF. The CDR3 DNA is TGTGCCAGCAGCCAGCGGGCAGGGACGGGAAACACCATATATTTT. Complete variable domain (other parts from reference TRBV7-8 and TRBJ1-3): GAGVSQSPRYKVAKRGQDVALRCDPISGHVSLFWYQQALGQGPEFLTYFQNEAQLDKSGLPSDRFFAERPEGSVSTLKIQRTQQEDSAVYLCASSQRAGTGNTIYFGEGSWLTVV.